This TCR beta chain was sequenced during a study of T cell repertoires in cytomegalovirus infection. Study information: Indications of both CMV infection and matching HLA type were provided by public TCR beta signatures.

TCRdb itself ran the reads through MiXCR, one entry per CDR3 protein. The table includes hundreds of thousands of distinct CDR3 sequences, around 31% detected once. As regards this clonotype: No antigen is known for it.

Sequences were derived from cultured PBMCs, sampled from culture after CMV antigen stimulation. The source is a human donor in good health (CMV status not recorded). Some clones in this sample may be carry-over from other donors' samples.

In nucleotides, the CDR3 is TGTGCCATCAGTTCCCGACAGGGGGAAGGTGAAAAACTGTTTTTT. Residues: CAISSRQGEGEKLFF. The chain uses TRBV10-3 and TRBJ1-4; 9 nucleotides agree with TRBD1. Losses at the gene ends were 5 bases for V and 7 bases for J; bases not matched to a gene: 8. The CDR3 length is 15 residues. Germline CDR1 is ENHRY and CDR2 is SYGVKD.